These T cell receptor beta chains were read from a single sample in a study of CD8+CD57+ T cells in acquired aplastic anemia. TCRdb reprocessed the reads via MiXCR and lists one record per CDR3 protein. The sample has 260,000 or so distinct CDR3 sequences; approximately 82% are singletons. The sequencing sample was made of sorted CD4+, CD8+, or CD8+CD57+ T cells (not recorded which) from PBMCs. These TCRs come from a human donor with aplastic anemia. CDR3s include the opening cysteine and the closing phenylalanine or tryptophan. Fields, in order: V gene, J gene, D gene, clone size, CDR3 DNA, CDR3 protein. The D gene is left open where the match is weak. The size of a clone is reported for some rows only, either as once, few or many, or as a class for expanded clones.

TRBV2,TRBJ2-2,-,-,TGTGCCAGCAGGGACGGGGGCACCCACACCCAGGATTTTTTCTTT,CASRDGGTHTQDFFF
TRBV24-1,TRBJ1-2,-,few,TGTGCCACCAGTAGGGGGGCTAACTACACCTTC,CATSRGANYTF
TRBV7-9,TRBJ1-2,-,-,TGTGCCTACGACGTAACGGCGTGCCAAGAGACCCGGTACACCTTC,CAYDVTACQETRYTF
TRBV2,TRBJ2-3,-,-,TGTGCCAGCAGTGAAGCGTTAAGCACAGATACGCAGTATTTT,CASSEALSTDTQYF
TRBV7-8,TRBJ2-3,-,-,TGTGCCAGCAGCTCCGGGGTTACAGGTACACAGTATTTT,CASSSGVTGTQYF
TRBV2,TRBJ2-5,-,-,TGTGCCACCAGTGGAGAGTTCTTTGCGGTGAGGGAGACTCAGTACTTC,CATSGEFFAVRETQYF
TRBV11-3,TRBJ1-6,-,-,TGTGCCAGCACCTTGCAGGACAACGGCTATAATTCACCCCTCCACTTT,CASTLQDNGYNSPLHF
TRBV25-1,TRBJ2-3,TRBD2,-,TGTGCCAGCAGTGCCCTAGCGGGGGTAAGCACAGATACGCAGTATTTT,CASSALAGVSTDTQYF
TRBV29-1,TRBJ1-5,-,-,TGCAGCGTCGTATGGGGTAGCAATCAGCCCCAGCATTTT,CSVVWGSNQPQHF
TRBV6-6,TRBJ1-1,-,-,TGTGCCAGCATGAGGGCGGGTAGGGTCACTGAAGCTTTCTTT,CASMRAGRVTEAFF
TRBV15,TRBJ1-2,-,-,TGTGCCAGCAGTCGCACCTCGACAGAAGGATTCCTTGGCTACACCTTC,CASSRTSTEGFLGYTF
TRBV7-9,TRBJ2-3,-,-,TGTGCCAGCAGCATAGTCCCCGGGGAGCTGATTCAGGGTTTT,CASSIVPGELIQGF
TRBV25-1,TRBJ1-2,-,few,TGTGCCAGCAGTGACCCCTGGACAGCTAACTATGGCTACACCTTC,CASSDPWTANYGYTF
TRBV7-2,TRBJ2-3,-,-,TGTGCCAGCAGCTTAGCGGGGGGTCCAAACAATCACTACTTT,CASSLAGGPNNHYF
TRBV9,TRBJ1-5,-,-,TGTGCCAGCAGCCAACCAGGTGGGAACGGGGAGCATTTT,CASSQPGGNGEHF
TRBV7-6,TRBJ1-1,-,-,TGTGCCAGCAGCTTAGAGGGAGGTTTGTCTGAAGCTTTCTTT,CASSLEGGLSEAFF
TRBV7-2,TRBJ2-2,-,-,TGTGCCAGCAGCGAGTTGGTGACGGGAGAGACCGAGGAGCTGTTTTTT,CASSELVTGETEELFF
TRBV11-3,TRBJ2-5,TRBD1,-,TGCGCCAGCAGCCAAGATGGGACAGGGAACTTGGTAGAGACCCAGTACTTC,CASSQDGTGNLVETQYF
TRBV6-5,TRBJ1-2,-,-,TGTGCCAGCAGTTACCAGGGACCCTATGGCTACACCTTC,CASSYQGPYGYTF
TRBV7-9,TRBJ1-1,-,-,TGTGCCAGCAGCTTAGATGTGAGATGGAGGGCCGAAGCTTTCTTT,CASSLDVRWRAEAFF
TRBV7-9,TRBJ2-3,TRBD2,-,TGTGCCAGCAGCCGTAAAAGCAGCGGGGCGGACAATGAGTATTTT,CASSRKSSGADNEYF
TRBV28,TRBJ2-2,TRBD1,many,TGTGCCAGCAGTTTTGCACAGGGGGTCGCCGGGGAGCTGTTTTTT,CASSFAQGVAGELFF
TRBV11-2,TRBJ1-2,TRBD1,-,TGTGCCAGCAGCCCCCAACAGGGGGGGCTCGTATATGGCTACACCTTC,CASSPQQGGLVYGYTF
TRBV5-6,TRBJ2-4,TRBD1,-,TGTGCCAGCAGCCCTGACAGGGTGTGGAACATTCAGTACTTC,CASSPDRVWNIQYF
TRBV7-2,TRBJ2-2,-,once,TGTGCCAGCAGCCAAGAATCGGGGCGGGCCGGGGAGCTGTTTTTT,CASSQESGRAGELFF
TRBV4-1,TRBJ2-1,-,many,TGCGCCAGCAGCCAAGAACAGACATCCTACAATGAGCAGTTCTTC,CASSQEQTSYNEQFF
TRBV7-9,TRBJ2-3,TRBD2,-,TGTGCCAGCAGCTTTCCGGGAGGTGCCGGTACGCAGTATTTT,CASSFPGGAGTQYF
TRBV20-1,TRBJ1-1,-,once,TGCAGTGCTAGACCTCTTTCCGCAGGTGAAGCTTTCTTT,CSARPLSAGEAFF
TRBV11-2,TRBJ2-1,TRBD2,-,TGTGCCAGCAGCTTAGGGATTAGCGGGGGCGCCTACAATGAGCAGTTCTTC,CASSLGISGGAYNEQFF
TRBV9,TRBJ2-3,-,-,TGTGCCAGCGGCGATGCTGGCGCAAAGAGCAGGTCTTTT,CASGDAGAKSRSF